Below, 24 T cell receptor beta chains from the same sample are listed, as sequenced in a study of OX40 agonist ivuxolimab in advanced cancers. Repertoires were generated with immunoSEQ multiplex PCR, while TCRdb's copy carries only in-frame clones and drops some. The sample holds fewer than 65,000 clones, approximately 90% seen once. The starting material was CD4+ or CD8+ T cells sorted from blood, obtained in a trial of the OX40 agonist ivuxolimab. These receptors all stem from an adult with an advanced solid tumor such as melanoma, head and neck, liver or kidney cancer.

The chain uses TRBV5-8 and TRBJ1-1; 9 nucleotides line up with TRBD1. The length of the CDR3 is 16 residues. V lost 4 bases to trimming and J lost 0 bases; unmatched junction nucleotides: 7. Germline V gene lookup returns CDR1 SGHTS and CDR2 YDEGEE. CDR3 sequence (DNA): TGTGCCAGCAGCGTGGGACAGGGAAACATGAACACTGAAGCTTTCTTT. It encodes CASSVGQGNMNTEAFF.

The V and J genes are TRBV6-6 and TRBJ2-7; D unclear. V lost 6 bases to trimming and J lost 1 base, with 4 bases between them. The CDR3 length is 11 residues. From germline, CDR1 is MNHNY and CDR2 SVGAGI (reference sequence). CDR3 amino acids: CASRSSYEQYF. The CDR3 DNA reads TGTGCCAGCAGGTCATCCTACGAGCAGTACTTC.

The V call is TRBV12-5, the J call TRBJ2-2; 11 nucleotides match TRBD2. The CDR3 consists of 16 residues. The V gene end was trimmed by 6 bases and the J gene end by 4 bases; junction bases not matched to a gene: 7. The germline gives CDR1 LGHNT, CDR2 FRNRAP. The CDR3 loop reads CASGPSSGGSTGELFF. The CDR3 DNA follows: TGTGCTAGTGGACCGTCTAGCGGGGGGTCCACCGGGGAGCTGTTTTTT. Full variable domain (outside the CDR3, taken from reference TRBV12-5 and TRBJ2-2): DARVTQTPRHKVTEMGQEVTMRCQPILGHNTVFWYRQTMMQGLELLAYFRNRAPLDDSGMPKDRFSAEMPDATLATLKIQPSEPRDSAVYFCASGPSSGGSTGELFFGEGSRLTVL.

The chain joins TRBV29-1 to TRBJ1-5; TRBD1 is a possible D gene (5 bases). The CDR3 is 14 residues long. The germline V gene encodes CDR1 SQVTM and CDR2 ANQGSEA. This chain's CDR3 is CTAGGGYRNQPQHF. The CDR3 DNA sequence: TGCACGGCGGGGGGAGGTTATCGCAATCAGCCCCAGCATTTT. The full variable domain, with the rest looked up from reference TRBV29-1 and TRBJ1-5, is SAVISQKPSRDICQRGTSLTIQCQVDSQVTMMFWYRQQPGQSLTLIATANQGSEATYESGFVIDKFPISRPNLTFSTLTVSNMSPEDSSIYLCTAGGGYRNQPQHFGDGTRLSIL.

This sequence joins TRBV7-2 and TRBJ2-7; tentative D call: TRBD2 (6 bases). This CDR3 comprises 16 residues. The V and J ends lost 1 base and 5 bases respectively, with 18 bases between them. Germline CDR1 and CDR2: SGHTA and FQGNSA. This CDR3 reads CASSLVVTEGGHEQYF. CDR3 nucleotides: TGTGCCAGCAGCTTAGTTGTAACGGAGGGAGGCCACGAGCAGTACTTC.

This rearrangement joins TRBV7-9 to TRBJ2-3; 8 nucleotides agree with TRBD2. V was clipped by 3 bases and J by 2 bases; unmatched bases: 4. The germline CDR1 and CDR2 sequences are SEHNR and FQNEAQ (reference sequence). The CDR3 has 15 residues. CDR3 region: CASSFLAGTTDTQYF. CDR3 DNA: TGTGCCAGCAGCTTTTTAGCGGGGACCACAGATACGCAGTATTTT.

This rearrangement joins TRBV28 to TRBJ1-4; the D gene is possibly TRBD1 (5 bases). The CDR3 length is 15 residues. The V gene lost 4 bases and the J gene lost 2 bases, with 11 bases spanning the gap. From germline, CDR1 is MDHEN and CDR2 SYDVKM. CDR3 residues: CASSSPGTTNEKLFF. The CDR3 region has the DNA TGTGCCAGCAGTTCACCAGGGACGACTAATGAAAAACTGTTTTTT.

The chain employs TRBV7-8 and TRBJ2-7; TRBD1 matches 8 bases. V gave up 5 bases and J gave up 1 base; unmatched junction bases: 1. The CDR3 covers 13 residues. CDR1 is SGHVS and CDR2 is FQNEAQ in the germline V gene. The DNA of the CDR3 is TGTGCCAGCAGCCGGGACAGGTCCTACGAGCAGTACTTC. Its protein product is CASSRDRSYEQYF.

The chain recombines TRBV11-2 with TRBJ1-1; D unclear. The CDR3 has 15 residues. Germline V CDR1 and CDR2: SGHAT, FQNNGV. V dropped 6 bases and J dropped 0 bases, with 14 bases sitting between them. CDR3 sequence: CASRTSQEMNTEAFF. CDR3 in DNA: TGTGCCAGCAGAACCAGCCAGGAGATGAACACTGAAGCTTTCTTT.

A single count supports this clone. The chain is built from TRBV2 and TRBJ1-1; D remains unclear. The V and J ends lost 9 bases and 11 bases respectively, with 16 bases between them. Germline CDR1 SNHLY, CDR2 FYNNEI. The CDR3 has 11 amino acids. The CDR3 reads CASLQEERAFF. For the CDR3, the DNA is TGTGCCAGTCTCCAGGAAGAAAGGGCTTTCTTT.

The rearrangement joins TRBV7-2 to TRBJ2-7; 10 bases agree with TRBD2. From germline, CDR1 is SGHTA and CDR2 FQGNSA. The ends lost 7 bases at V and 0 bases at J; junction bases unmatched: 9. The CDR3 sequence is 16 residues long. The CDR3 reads CASNSPSGGLSYEQYF. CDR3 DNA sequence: TGTGCCAGCAACTCGCCTAGCGGGGGACTCTCCTACGAGCAGTACTTC.

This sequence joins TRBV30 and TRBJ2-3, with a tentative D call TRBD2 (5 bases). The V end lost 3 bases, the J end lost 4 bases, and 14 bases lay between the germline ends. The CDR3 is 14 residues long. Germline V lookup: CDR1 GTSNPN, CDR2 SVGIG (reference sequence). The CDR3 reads CAWRAGLGADTQYF. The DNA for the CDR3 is TGTGCCTGGAGGGCCGGACTGGGAGCAGATACGCAGTATTTT. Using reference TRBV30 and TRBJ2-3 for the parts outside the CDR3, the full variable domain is SQTIHQWPATLVQPVGSPLSLECTVEGTSNPNLYWYRQAAGRGLQLLFYSVGIGQISSEVPQNLSASRPQDRQFILSSKKLLLSDSGFYLCAWRAGLGADTQYFGPGTRLTVL.

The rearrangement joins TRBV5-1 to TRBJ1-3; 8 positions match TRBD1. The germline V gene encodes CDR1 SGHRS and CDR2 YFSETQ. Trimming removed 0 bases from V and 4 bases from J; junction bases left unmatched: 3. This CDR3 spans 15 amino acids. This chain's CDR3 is CASSLEGQEGNTIYF. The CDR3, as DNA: TGCGCCAGCAGCTTGGAGGGACAGGAAGGAAACACCATATATTTT.

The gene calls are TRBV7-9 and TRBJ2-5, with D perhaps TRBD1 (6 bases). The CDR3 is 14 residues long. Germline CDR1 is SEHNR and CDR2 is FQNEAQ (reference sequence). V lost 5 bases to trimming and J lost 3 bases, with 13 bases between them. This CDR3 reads CASSPRTAEETQYF. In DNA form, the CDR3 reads TGTGCCAGCAGCCCCCGGACAGCCGAAGAGACCCAGTACTTC.

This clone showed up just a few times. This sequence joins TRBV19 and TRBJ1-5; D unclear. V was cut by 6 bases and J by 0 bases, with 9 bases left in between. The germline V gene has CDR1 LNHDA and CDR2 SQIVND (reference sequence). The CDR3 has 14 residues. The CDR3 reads CASRGQLSNQPQHF. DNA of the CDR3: TGTGCCAGTAGAGGTCAGCTTAGCAATCAGCCCCAGCATTTT.

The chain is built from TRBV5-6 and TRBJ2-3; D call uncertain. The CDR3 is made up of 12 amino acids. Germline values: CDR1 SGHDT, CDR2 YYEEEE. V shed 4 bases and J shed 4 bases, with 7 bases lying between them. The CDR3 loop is CASSPSPDTQYF. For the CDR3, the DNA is TGTGCCAGCAGCCCGTCCCCAGATACGCAGTATTTT.

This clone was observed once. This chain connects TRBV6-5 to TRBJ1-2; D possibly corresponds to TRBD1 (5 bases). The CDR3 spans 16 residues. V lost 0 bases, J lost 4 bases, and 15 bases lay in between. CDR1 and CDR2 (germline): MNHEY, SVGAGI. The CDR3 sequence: CASSYSHRLNFYGYTF. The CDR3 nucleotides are TGTGCCAGCAGTTACTCGCACAGGCTAAACTTCTATGGCTACACCTTC.

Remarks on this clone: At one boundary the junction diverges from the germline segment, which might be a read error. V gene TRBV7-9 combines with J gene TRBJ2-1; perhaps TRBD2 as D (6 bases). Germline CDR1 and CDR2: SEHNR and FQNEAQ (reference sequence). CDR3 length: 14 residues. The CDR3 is CASSFRDSNNEQFF. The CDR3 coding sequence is TGTGCCAGCAGCTTCCGGGACTCCAACAATGAGCAGTTCTTC.

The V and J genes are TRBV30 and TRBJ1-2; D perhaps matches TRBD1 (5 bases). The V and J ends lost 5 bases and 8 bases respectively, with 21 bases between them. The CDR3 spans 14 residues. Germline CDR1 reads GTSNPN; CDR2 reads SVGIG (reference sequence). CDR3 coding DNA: TGTGCCTGGTTCACGGACGGGGCCTCGAAAGGCTACACCTTC. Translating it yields CAWFTDGASKGYTF.

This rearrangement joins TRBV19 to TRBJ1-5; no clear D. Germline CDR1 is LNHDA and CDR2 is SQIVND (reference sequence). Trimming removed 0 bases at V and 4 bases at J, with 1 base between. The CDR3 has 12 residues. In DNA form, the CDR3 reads TGTGCCAGTAGTATAGAAAATCAGCCCCAGCATTTT. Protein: CASSIENQPQHF.

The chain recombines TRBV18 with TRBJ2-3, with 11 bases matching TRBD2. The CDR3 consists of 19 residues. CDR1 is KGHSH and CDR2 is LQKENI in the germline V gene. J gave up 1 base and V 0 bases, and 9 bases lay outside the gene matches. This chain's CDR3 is CASSPPMASGRRGTDTQYF. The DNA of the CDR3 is TGTGCCAGCTCACCACCCATGGCTAGCGGGAGGCGGGGCACAGATACGCAGTATTTT. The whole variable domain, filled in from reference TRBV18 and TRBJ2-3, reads NAGVMQNPRHLVRRRGQEARLRCSPMKGHSHVYWYRQLPEEGLKFMVYLQKENIIDESGMPKERFSAEFPKEGPSILRIQQVVRGDSAAYFCASSPPMASGRRGTDTQYFGPGTRLTVL.

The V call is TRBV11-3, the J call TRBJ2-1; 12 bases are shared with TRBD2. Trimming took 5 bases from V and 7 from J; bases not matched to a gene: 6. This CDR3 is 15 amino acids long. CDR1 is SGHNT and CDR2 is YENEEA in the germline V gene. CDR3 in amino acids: CASSQGTSGYNEQFF. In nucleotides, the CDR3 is TGTGCCAGCAGCCAGGGGACTAGCGGGTATAATGAGCAGTTCTTC.

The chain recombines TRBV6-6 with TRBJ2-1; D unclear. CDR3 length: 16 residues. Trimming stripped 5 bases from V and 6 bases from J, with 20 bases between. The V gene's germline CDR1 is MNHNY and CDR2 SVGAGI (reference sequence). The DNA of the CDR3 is TGTGCCAGCAGTGCCACCAGCCGTTACACGAGCAATGAGCAGTTCTTC. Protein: CASSATSRYTSNEQFF.

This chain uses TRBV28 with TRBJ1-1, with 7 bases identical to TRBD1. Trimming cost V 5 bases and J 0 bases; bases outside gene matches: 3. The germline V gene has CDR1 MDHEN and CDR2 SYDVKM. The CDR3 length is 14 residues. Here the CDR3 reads CASSQGQLNTEAFF. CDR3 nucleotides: TGTGCCAGCAGTCAGGGACAGTTGAACACTGAAGCTTTCTTT. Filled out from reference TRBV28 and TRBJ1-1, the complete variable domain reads DVKVTQSSRYLVKRTGEKVFLECVQDMDHENMFWYRQDPGLGLRLIYFSYDVKMKEKGDIPEGYSVSREKKERFSLILESASTNQTSMYLCASSQGQLNTEAFFGQGTRLTVV.